These 5 T cell receptor beta chains originate from one sample sequenced in a study of T cell responses to AZD1222 COVID-19 vaccine. Sequenced by immunoSEQ multiplex PCR; TCRdb stores in-frame clones only, minus some. This sample has some 81,000 clones; approximately 85% occur once, and the top ten carry roughly 3.1%. Sample: peripheral blood, taken 28 days after the second AZD1222 dose. Receptors were obtained from an adult who received the AZD1222 COVID-19 vaccine.

This chain uses TRBV5-1 with TRBJ2-1, with D perhaps TRBD1 (6 bases). The CDR3 is 16 residues long. V lost 0 bases and J 1 base, leaving 11 bases between the germline ends. CDR1 is SGHRS and CDR2 is YFSETQ in the germline V gene. The CDR3 reads CASSLASGVSYNEQFF. CDR3 DNA: TGCGCCAGCAGCTTGGCCTCAGGGGTATCCTACAATGAGCAGTTCTTC.

The J gene is TRBJ2-3, the V gene TRBV27; D gene unclear. The V gene lost 4 bases and the J gene lost 6 bases, with 8 bases spanning the gap. This CDR3 has 12 residues. Germline-derived CDR1 and CDR2 are MNHEY and SMNVEV (reference sequence). CDR3 sequence: CASSSALDTQYF. In DNA, the CDR3 is TGTGCCAGCAGTTCAGCCCTGGATACGCAGTATTTT.

This clone was seen ten or more times. The chain is built from TRBV9 and TRBJ1-3; D might be TRBD1 (5 bases). V was shortened by 3 bases and J by 0 bases, with 16 bases between the two germline ends. This CDR3 has 17 residues. The germline V gene encodes CDR1 SGDLS and CDR2 YYNGEE. CDR3 DNA sequence: TGTGCCAGCAGCGAATCCCGGGACTCGAGCTCTGGAAACACCATATATTTT. It translates to CASSESRDSSSGNTIYF. Together with reference TRBV9 and TRBJ1-3, the CDR3 gives the full variable domain: DSGVTQTPKHLITATGQRVTLRCSPRSGDLSVYWYQQSLDQGLQFLIQYYNGEERAKGNILERFSAQQFPDLHSELNLSSLELGDSALYFCASSESRDSSSGNTIYFGEGSWLTVV.

V usage is TRBV6-5 and J usage is TRBJ1-2, with D possibly TRBD1 on 5 matching bases. This CDR3 spans 12 amino acids. Germline loops: CDR1 MNHEY, CDR2 SVGAGI. Trimming pared 7 bases from V and 5 bases from J, leaving 11 bases between. The CDR3 spells CASTNGGYGYTF. CDR3 nucleotides: TGTGCCAGCACTAACGGGGGTTATGGCTACACCTTC.

The chain is built from TRBV5-4 and TRBJ2-2, with D uncertain. Germline V gene data show CDR1 as SGHNT and CDR2 as YYREEE (reference sequence). Between the trimmed V and J ends, which lost 0 bases and 4 bases, there was a span of 4 bases. The CDR3 covers 13 residues. CDR3 region: CASSLGGTGELFF. CDR3 DNA: TGTGCCAGCAGCTTGGGGGGCACCGGGGAGCTGTTTTTT.